A single sample is the source of the 10 T cell receptor beta chains below, sequenced in a study of cytotoxic CD8 clonotypes in ibrutinib-treated CLL (dated by TCRdb to about 2021). In the paper's terms, the time point label means: roughly 2 years on ibrutinib. Library creation used the immunoSEQ multiplex PCR assay. What TCRdb holds here is the immuneACCESS table cut down to in-frame rearrangements. Part of the clones is not present; checked against another copy, under half of the missing clones reflect an unresolved V gene, and the others are unexplained. Here the sample has a few hundred thousand clones; roughly 74% occur a single time. Less than 20% of the sample is held by the ten biggest clonotypes. This material consisted of PBMCs, taken after 24 months of ibrutinib treatment. These receptor sequences come from a human donor with chronic lymphocytic leukemia.

This clone was observed once. The chain links TRBV28 to TRBJ2-7; D may be TRBD1 or TRBD2 (5 bases each). V lost 6 bases, J lost 2 bases, and 17 bases lay in between. Germline lookup yields CDR1 MDHEN and CDR2 SYDVKM. The CDR3 is 15 amino acids. The CDR3 bases are TGTGCCAGCAGGCCTACCGGGACGGGGACCTACGAGCAGTACTTC. Its translation: CASRPTGTGTYEQYF.

The rearrangement joins TRBV7-3 to TRBJ2-1; D tentatively fits TRBD1 or TRBD2 (5 bases each). Trimming removed 4 bases from V and 2 bases from J, with 15 bases in between. Germline lookup yields CDR1 SGHTA and CDR2 FQGTGA. The CDR3 has 16 amino acids. CDR3 protein: CASSSQGEGTYNEQFF. The CDR3 nucleotides are TGTGCCAGCAGCTCCCAGGGTGAGGGCACCTACAATGAGCAGTTCTTC. Together with reference TRBV7-3 and TRBJ2-1, the CDR3 gives the full variable domain: GAGVSQTPSNKVTEKGKYVELRCDPISGHTALYWYRQSLGQGPEFLIYFQGTGAADDSGLPNDRFFAVRPEGSVSTLKIQRTERGDSAVYLCASSSQGEGTYNEQFFGPGTRLTVL.

The gene calls are TRBV6-1 and TRBJ2-5; D perhaps matches TRBD1 (5 bases). Germline V gene data show CDR1 as MNHNS and CDR2 as SASEGT. The CDR3 is 14 amino acids. V lost 4 bases and J 4 bases, leaving 13 bases between the germline ends. The CDR3 loop is CASSVWGDGETQYF. CDR3 sequence (DNA): TGTGCCAGCAGTGTCTGGGGCGATGGAGAGACCCAGTACTTC.

The chain joins TRBV7-2 to TRBJ2-1, with 10 bases fitting TRBD1. This CDR3 comprises 15 residues. V was pared by 1 base and J by 5 bases, with 2 bases of the junction left unmatched. Germline V CDR1 and CDR2: SGHTA, FQGNSA. The CDR3: CASSLVGTGDNEQFF. CDR3 nucleotides: TGTGCCAGCAGCTTAGTCGGGACAGGGGACAATGAGCAGTTCTTC.

The V and J genes are TRBV5-5 and TRBJ1-5; 7 bases map to TRBD1. V lost 2 bases to trimming and J lost 0 bases; unmatched junction nucleotides: 5. The CDR3 sequence is 16 residues long. Germline loops: CDR1 SGHKS, CDR2 YYEKEE (reference sequence). CDR3: CASSFPGQNSNQPQHF. CDR3 nucleotides: TGTGCCAGCAGCTTTCCGGGACAGAATAGCAATCAGCCCCAGCATTTT.

The rearrangement uses TRBV11-3 and TRBJ2-7, with 9 nucleotides matching TRBD2. This CDR3 has 15 residues. Per germline, CDR1 SGHNT and CDR2 YENEEA. Losses at the gene ends were 5 bases for V and 3 bases for J; bases not matched to a gene: 8. The CDR3 is CASSRVAGGFYEQYF. CDR3 DNA sequence: TGTGCCAGCAGCCGCGTCGCGGGAGGGTTCTACGAGCAGTACTTC.

V is TRBV7-8 and J is TRBJ2-7, with 12 bases aligning to TRBD1. Germline V CDR1 and CDR2: SGHVS, FQNEAQ. The CDR3 loop spans 19 amino acids. Trimming at V came to 2 bases and at J to 5 bases, leaving 16 bases not matched to a gene. CDR3 residues: CASSLFLGLGTGGLNEQYF. CDR3 nucleotides: TGTGCCAGCAGCTTATTTTTAGGGTTGGGGACAGGGGGCTTAAACGAGCAGTACTTC.

The rearrangement links TRBV4-2 to TRBJ1-4, with TRBD1 matching over 7 bases. This CDR3 spans 13 amino acids. CDR1 and CDR2 (germline): LGHNA, YNFKEQ. V was clipped by 4 bases and J by 8 bases; unmatched bases: 4. The chain's CDR3 is CASSLDREEKLFF. The DNA for the CDR3 is TGTGCCAGCAGCCTAGACAGGGAGGAAAAACTGTTTTTT.

Only a few counts were recorded for this clone. This chain joins TRBV7-6 and TRBJ2-5; 7 bases agree with TRBD2. CDR1 SGHVS and CDR2 FNYEAQ come from the germline V gene. With 5 bases clipped from V and 7 bases from J, the junction kept 7 bases outside the gene matches. The CDR3 sequence is 13 residues long. In DNA, the CDR3 is TGTGCCAGCAGCCGCGCTGGCGGGGGGACCCAGTACTTC. Encoded protein: CASSRAGGGTQYF. The full variable domain, its missing parts supplied by reference TRBV7-6 and TRBJ2-5, is GAGVSQSPRYKVTKRGQDVALRCDPISGHVSLYWYRQALGQGPEFLTYFNYEAQQDKSGLPNDRFSAERPEGSISTLTIQRTEQRDSAMYRCASSRAGGGTQYFGPGTRLLVL.

The genes are TRBV7-6 and TRBJ2-1; TRBD2 aligns across 10 bases. Germline V CDR1 and CDR2: SGHVS, FNYEAQ. The CDR3 is 15 residues long. After removal of 5 bases from V and 7 bases from J, the junction contained 8 bases not matched to a gene. The CDR3, as DNA: TGTGCCAGCAGCAGGCTAGCGGGAGTCTCTAATGAGCAGTTCTTC. Its translation is CASSRLAGVSNEQFF.